A single sample is the source of the 31 T cell receptor beta chains below, sequenced in a study of T cell repertoires in cytomegalovirus infection. TCRdb fed the reads into MiXCR, producing one record per CDR3 protein. Of 560,000 or so distinct CDR3 sequences listed, approximately 17% are singletons. Sequencing used CD8+ T cells from PBMCs. These receptors were taken from a human donor in good health (CMV status not recorded). Some clones in this sample may be carry-over from other donors' samples.

This clonotype was picked up a small number of times. The chain combines TRBV3-1 with TRBJ1-1; D is perhaps TRBD1 (5 bases). The germline V gene encodes CDR1 LGHDT and CDR2 YNNKEL (reference sequence). The CDR3 covers 17 residues. V shed 5 bases and J shed 1 base, with 20 bases lying between them. The CDR3 coding sequence is TGTGCCAGCAGCTCACCGTTATCCGGGGCTGCGAACACTGAAGCTTTCTTT. It yields the protein CASSSPLSGAANTEAFF. Full variable domain (rest looked up from reference TRBV3-1 and TRBJ1-1): DTAVSQTPKYLVTQMGNDKSIKCEQNLGHDTMYWYKQDSKKFLKIMFSYNNKELIINETVPNRFSPKSPDKAHLNLHINSLELGDSAVYFCASSSPLSGAANTEAFFGQGTRLTVV.

The chain is built from TRBV6-2 or TRBV6-3 and TRBJ2-3, with 9 bases lining up with TRBD2. The CDR3 covers 16 residues. J lost 4 bases, V lost 2 bases, and 7 bases had no gene match. Germline CDR1 and CDR2: MNHEY and SVGEGT. CDR3 amino acids: CASSYVAGEAADTQYF. CDR3 coding DNA: TGTGCCAGCAGTTACGTAGCGGGAGAGGCGGCAGATACGCAGTATTTT.

This clonotype was observed a handful of times. The chain carries TRBV24-1 and TRBJ1-1, with D uncertain. Germline values: CDR1 KGHDR, CDR2 SFDVKD. The CDR3 runs to 14 residues. The V gene lost 5 bases and the J gene lost 1 base, with 10 bases spanning the gap. Here the CDR3 DNA reads TGTGCCACCAGTGTTTCCCCAGGGAACACTGAAGCTTTCTTT. Residues: CATSVSPGNTEAFF.

V is TRBV4-1 and J is TRBJ2-1, with TRBD2 matching over 13 bases. V lost 6 bases and J lost 8; bases outside the gene matches: 7. The CDR3 runs 15 residues. Germline values: CDR1 MGHRA, CDR2 YSYEKL. The CDR3: CASSHGTSGNYEQFF. CDR3 in DNA: TGCGCCAGCAGTCATGGGACTAGCGGGAACTATGAGCAGTTCTTC.

This clonotype has ten or more counts. This chain joins TRBV7-9 and TRBJ1-1; D is perhaps TRBD1 (5 bases). The CDR3 contains 11 residues. Germline V gene data show CDR1 as SEHNR and CDR2 as FQNEAQ (reference sequence). V gave up 7 bases and J gave up 8 bases, with 11 bases separating them. The DNA for the CDR3 is TGTGCCAGCATCCAAAACAGGGAAGCTTTCTTT. Its protein is CASIQNREAFF.

This CDR3 reads CASSYGTTGNTIYF. Written as DNA, the CDR3 is TGTGCCAGCAGTTATGGGACTACTGGAAACACCATATATTTT. The V and J genes are TRBV6-8 and TRBJ1-3, with D possibly matching TRBD1 (5 bases). This CDR3 is 14 amino acids long. The ends were cut back, 3 bases at V and 2 bases at J, with 8 bases in the middle. Per the germline V gene, CDR1 is MNHGY and CDR2 is SAAAGT.

V gene TRBV2 combines with J gene TRBJ1-3; D possibly corresponds to TRBD1 (5 bases). Trimming removed 4 bases from V and 2 bases from J, with 9 bases in between. This CDR3 has 14 residues. Germline V CDR1 and CDR2: SNHLY, FYNNEI. The CDR3 coding sequence is TGTGCCAGCAGTGGTCTAGGGGCTGGAAACACCATATATTTT. This sequence encodes CASSGLGAGNTIYF.

The chain uses TRBV6-2 or TRBV6-3 and TRBJ2-7; D gene ambiguous. CDR3 length: 15 residues. Germline CDR1 reads MNHEY; CDR2 reads SVGEGT. V lost 6 bases and J lost 3, with 18 bases in between. CDR3 sequence reads: CASSAPSRSGYEQYF. CDR3 DNA: TGTGCCAGCAGCGCCCCGTCACGGTCGGGCTACGAGCAGTACTTC.

This clonotype showed up many times. The rearrangement links TRBV27 to TRBJ1-1, with D possibly being TRBD1 (6 bases). V lost 2 bases and J lost 0, with 7 bases in between. There are 14 residues in the CDR3. CDR1 and CDR2 from the germline V gene are MNHEY and SMNVEV (reference sequence). The CDR3 region has the DNA TGTGCCAGCAGTTTACAGGGGATGAACACTGAAGCTTTCTTT. The encoded protein is CASSLQGMNTEAFF.

There are a few counts of this clonotype. This chain links TRBV24-1 with TRBJ2-3, with TRBD2 matching over 13 bases. The CDR3 is 16 residues long. CDR1 and CDR2 (germline): KGHDR, SFDVKD. After removal of 5 bases from V and 4 bases from J, the junction contained 5 bases not matched to a gene. The CDR3 nucleotides read TGTGCCACCAGTGTTGGGACTAGCGGGATCTCAGATACGCAGTATTTT. This codes for CATSVGTSGISDTQYF.

The chain combines TRBV6-1 with TRBJ1-2, with TRBD1 identical over 8 bases. Germline CDR1 MNHNS, CDR2 SASEGT. This CDR3 is 17 amino acids long. The V gene end was trimmed by 6 bases and the J gene end by 2 bases; junction bases not matched to a gene: 14. The chain's CDR3 is CASSRPGQAEWNYGYTF. The CDR3 coding sequence is TGTGCCAGCAGCAGACCGGGACAGGCGGAGTGGAACTATGGCTACACCTTC.

This clonotype was detected ten times or more. The chain couples TRBV6-1 to TRBJ1-5; 7 nucleotides align to TRBD1. The ends lost 6 bases at V and 4 bases at J; junction bases unmatched: 9. Germline values: CDR1 MNHNS, CDR2 SASEGT. The CDR3 covers 15 residues. As DNA, the CDR3 is TGTGCCAGCAGGCTAACCGGGACAGATAATCAGCCCCAGCATTTT. Translation gives CASRLTGTDNQPQHF.

This clonotype was counted only a few times. The chain is built from TRBV20-1 and TRBJ2-5; the match to TRBD1 covers 7 bases. The CDR3 is 15 amino acids. Germline V gene data show CDR1 as DFQATT and CDR2 as SNEGSKA (reference sequence). J was trimmed by 2 bases and V by 0 bases; bases with no gene match: 6. CDR3 region: CSARDLGTAQETQYF. The CDR3 DNA is TGCAGTGCTAGAGACCTCGGGACAGCTCAAGAGACCCAGTACTTC.

This clonotype was seen repeatedly, ten times or more. J is TRBJ1-6 and V is TRBV11-2; tentatively, D is TRBD1 (6 bases). CDR3 size: 17 residues. Per the germline V gene, CDR1 is SGHAT and CDR2 is FQNNGV. V was clipped by 5 bases and J by 8 bases, with 22 bases between them. CDR3 nucleotide sequence: TGTGCCAGCAGCCCCTGGGGGGCCGGCCCAGGGGATTCACCCCTCCACTTT. Amino acid sequence: CASSPWGAGPGDSPLHF.

In its sample, this clonotype was seen many times. V usage is TRBV28 and J usage is TRBJ2-7; maybe TRBD2 (6 bases). The CDR3 contains 15 residues. The V gene's germline CDR1 is MDHEN and CDR2 SYDVKM. V gave up 5 bases and J gave up 0 bases, with 14 bases separating them. As DNA, the CDR3 is TGTGCCAGCAGTGCAGCGGGCCTTCCCTCCTACGAGCAGTACTTC. It specifies CASSAAGLPSYEQYF.

This clonotype came up a few times. The CDR3 spells CASSQRGVNTGELFF. CDR3 nucleotides: TGTGCCAGCAGCCAGCGGGGGGTAAACACCGGGGAGCTGTTTTTT. This chain joins TRBV6-6 and TRBJ2-2; TRBD2 matches 9 bases. V shed 6 bases, J shed 2 bases, and the junction held 4 bases outside the gene matches. Looked up from germline, CDR1 is MNHNY and CDR2 is SVGAGI (reference sequence). This CDR3 contains 15 residues.

The chain links TRBV24-1 to TRBJ1-2; TRBD1 aligns across 9 bases. V gave up 4 bases and J gave up 3 bases; unmatched junction bases: 2. This CDR3 is built from 14 residues. CDR1 and CDR2 (germline): KGHDR, SFDVKD. This CDR3 is CATSERTGDYGYTF. The CDR3, as DNA: TGTGCCACCAGTGAGCGGACAGGGGACTATGGCTACACCTTC.

This chain uses TRBV19 with TRBJ1-5; no firm D call. The V gene lost 4 bases and the J gene lost 10 bases, with 11 bases spanning the gap. Germline V lookup: CDR1 LNHDA, CDR2 SQIVND (reference sequence). The CDR3 is 12 residues long. As DNA, the CDR3 is TGTGCCAGTAGTAAGACACTCAGCCCCCAGCATTTT. This encodes CASSKTLSPQHF.

The chain combines TRBV5-1 with TRBJ2-1; 7 positions agree with TRBD1. The V gene end was trimmed by 2 bases and the J gene end by 0 bases; junction bases not matched to a gene: 2. Per the germline V gene, CDR1 is SGHRS and CDR2 is YFSETQ. The CDR3 has 15 residues. The CDR3 loop reads CASSFGTDSYNEQFF. The DNA of the CDR3 is TGCGCCAGCAGCTTTGGGACAGACTCCTACAATGAGCAGTTCTTC. Full variable domain (remainder filled in from reference TRBV5-1 and TRBJ2-1): KAGVTQTPRYLIKTRGQQVTLSCSPISGHRSVSWYQQTPGQGLQFLFEYFSETQRNKGNFPGRFSGRQFSNSRSEMNVSTLELGDSALYLCASSFGTDSYNEQFFGPGTRLTVL.

The sample holds many counts of this clonotype. The chain employs TRBV7-2 and TRBJ2-7, with 9 bases matching TRBD1. Germline V lookup: CDR1 SGHTA, CDR2 FQGNSA. The CDR3 covers 16 residues. The junction had 8 bases not matched to a gene; V was cut back by 5 bases and J by 0 bases. The CDR3 spells CASSPDRGISSYEQYF. For the CDR3, the DNA is TGTGCCAGCAGCCCCGACAGGGGGATTAGCTCCTACGAGCAGTACTTC.

The table lists this clonotype with many counts. The chain combines TRBV7-9 with TRBJ2-1; weak D call: TRBD2 (6 bases). The CDR3 is made up of 13 amino acids. CDR1 is SEHNR, CDR2 FQNEAQ, per germline (reference sequence). The V gene lost 7 bases and the J gene lost 8 bases, with 15 bases spanning the gap. In DNA, the CDR3 is TGTGCCAGCACCCCGTGGGAGGCACATGAGCAGTTCTTC. This encodes CASTPWEAHEQFF.

This clonotype was counted at least ten times. J is TRBJ1-1 and V is TRBV28; 10 nucleotides align to TRBD1. The germline V gene has CDR1 MDHEN and CDR2 SYDVKM. The CDR3 is 15 amino acids. V lost 3 bases, J lost 3 bases, and 4 bases stayed unmatched. For the CDR3, the DNA is TGTGCCAGCAGTTTGCAAGGACAGGGGGACACTGAAGCTTTCTTT. Residues: CASSLQGQGDTEAFF. Together with reference TRBV28 and TRBJ1-1, the CDR3 gives the full variable domain: DVKVTQSSRYLVKRTGEKVFLECVQDMDHENMFWYRQDPGLGLRLIYFSYDVKMKEKGDIPEGYSVSREKKERFSLILESASTNQTSMYLCASSLQGQGDTEAFFGQGTRLTVV.

This clonotype has ten or more counts. J is TRBJ1-2 and V is TRBV27; D gene ambiguous. Germline CDR1 reads MNHEY; CDR2 reads SMNVEV (reference sequence). This CDR3 spans 15 amino acids. V lost 0 bases and J lost 2, with 10 bases in between. CDR3 DNA: TGTGCCAGCAGTTTATCGGCAGAGCCGAACTATGGCTACACCTTC. Translated, it gives CASSLSAEPNYGYTF.

This clonotype has at least ten counts. V and J are TRBV10-3 and TRBJ1-2; TRBD1 might be the D (5 bases). Germline CDR1 ENHRY, CDR2 SYGVKD. V was pared by 6 bases and J by 0 bases, with 11 bases between. This CDR3 comprises 14 residues. The DNA for the CDR3 is TGTGCCATCAGGGAGGACAACTCTAACTATGGCTACACCTTC. It encodes CAIREDNSNYGYTF.

This sequence joins TRBV28 and TRBJ2-1, with D perhaps given as TRBD1 or TRBD2 (5 bases each). Germline V gives CDR1 MDHEN, CDR2 SYDVKM. Trimming left V 2 bases short and J 15 bases short, with 17 bases between. The CDR3 contains 13 residues. The CDR3 DNA is TGTGCCAGCAGTTTAGGCCCCGGGACCCGCGCGTTCTTC. Its translation: CASSLGPGTRAFF.

This clonotype was recorded a few times. J is TRBJ2-7 and V is TRBV6-1; possible D gene TRBD2, 6 bases. From germline, CDR1 is MNHNS and CDR2 SASEGT. Deletions cut 5 bases from V and 0 bases from J, with 11 bases between. CDR3 length: 14 amino acids. DNA of the CDR3: TGTGCCAGCAGTTGGGGGGACGGCTCCTACGAGCAGTACTTC. Encoded protein: CASSWGDGSYEQYF.

This clonotype was seen more than once but under ten times. J is TRBJ1-4 and V is TRBV5-5, with D perhaps matching TRBD1 (6 bases). Germline loops: CDR1 SGHKS, CDR2 YYEKEE (reference sequence). This CDR3 has 17 residues. Trimming took 0 bases from V and 5 from J, leaving 17 bases between them. The CDR3 DNA reads as TGTGCCAGCAGCTTGGGTCCCGGGACATATCGGAATGAAAAACTGTTTTTT. Translated, it gives CASSLGPGTYRNEKLFF.

At least ten counts were recorded for this clonotype. V usage is TRBV6-5 and J usage is TRBJ1-2, with D perhaps matching TRBD1 (5 bases). Germline V lookup: CDR1 MNHEY, CDR2 SVGAGI. V dropped 2 bases and J dropped 6 bases, with 22 bases sitting between them. The CDR3 has 17 residues. The CDR3 reads CASSYTIGTSLADGYTF. Here the CDR3 DNA reads TGTGCCAGCAGTTACACGATAGGGACTTCCCTGGCAGATGGCTACACCTTC.

The rearrangement joins TRBV9 to TRBJ2-5; D not certain. Germline V gene lookup returns CDR1 SGDLS and CDR2 YYNGEE. The CDR3 extends over 16 amino acids. Trimming shortened V by 2 bases and J by 1 base, and 15 bases separated the two germline ends. The CDR3 is CASSVYDGTFQETQYF. Written as DNA, the CDR3 is TGTGCCAGCAGCGTTTATGACGGAACCTTCCAAGAGACCCAGTACTTC.

V and J are TRBV2 and TRBJ2-7, with D unclear. CDR1 is SNHLY and CDR2 is FYNNEI in the germline V gene. V gave up 3 bases and J gave up 3 bases, with 9 bases separating them. There are 13 residues in the CDR3. The CDR3 DNA sequence: TGTGCCAGCAGTGAGTTGTTAAACTACGAGCAGTACTTC. Protein: CASSELLNYEQYF.

V and J are TRBV9 and TRBJ1-2; D gene uncertain. The ends were cut back, 3 bases at V and 7 bases at J, with 19 bases in the middle. There are 15 residues in the CDR3. Germline CDR1 is SGDLS and CDR2 is YYNGEE. The CDR3: CASSASPGYSTGYTF. The CDR3 DNA is TGTGCCAGCAGCGCTTCCCCCGGGTATTCTACTGGCTACACCTTC.